This T cell receptor beta chain was sequenced in a study of radiation and T cells in renal cell carcinoma. The CDR3 spans 14 residues. Deletions cut 10 bases from V and 7 bases from J, with 19 bases between. The V gene's germline CDR1 is ENHRY and CDR2 SYGVKD. Libraries were prepared by immunoSEQ multiplex PCR; TCRdb keeps only in-frame clonotypes and omits some of them. This table holds 100,000 to 150,000 clones, about 81% found once. Indicated time point: blood 2 weeks post-SBRT. Stated treatment: 15 Gy SBRT to primary tumor, nephrectomy 4 weeks later. Radiation-treated patients gave blood at baseline, week 2 and week 4. On this clone: Its cognate antigen is unknown.

General study results and limits: Top tumor clonotypes rose in blood 2 weeks post-radiation, then contracted. Pretreatment tumor biopsies were lacking, so baseline clonotypes are unknown.

The sequence was obtained from a man over 45 with renal cell carcinoma. The sample here was blood, taken from a patient whose treatment included radiotherapy and nephrectomy. This chain links TRBV10-3 with TRBJ1-4; D possibly corresponds to TRBD1 (5 bases). DNA of the CDR3: TGTGCCACCAGGGAGCGGGATGGGGCTGAAAAACTGTTTTTT. It translates to CATRERDGAEKLFF.